This TCR beta chain was sequenced in a study of shared clonotypes between healthy human individuals. Study overall: Samples came from a couple of female and a few male donors aged 18 to 49.

Deep-level settings were used for running the assay. Only in-frame clones appear in the TCRdb table, and some are missing; sequencing was by immunoSEQ multiplex PCR. The table includes some 2,100,000 clones, 90% to 97% detected once. Sequenced input: naive CD4+ T cells sorted from blood. Specified subset: CD45RA+ positively selected. This receptor was obtained from a man aged 18 to 29 in good health.

CDR3 region: CASSVGREQYF. The CDR3 nucleotides are TGTGCCAGCAGCGTGGGGAGGGAGCAGTACTTC. The rearrangement links TRBV5-6 to TRBJ2-7, with D maybe TRBD2 (6 bases). CDR1 SGHDT and CDR2 YYEEEE come from the germline V gene. The CDR3 extends over 11 amino acids. The V end lost 4 bases, the J end lost 7 bases, and 9 bases lay between the germline ends.